This is a list of T cell receptor beta chains from one sample in a study of cytomegalovirus exposure and HLA in healthy donors. Assay used: immunoSEQ multiplex PCR; TCRdb lists only in-frame clones, some missing. The sample lists around 160,000 clones; roughly 83% were seen once. The sample taken for sequencing was PBMCs. Receptors originate from a woman aged 18-30 years in good health and CMV-seronegative. Each CDR3 is given with its conserved first and last residue. D genes are given only for firm matches. Clone size appears in some rows only: once, few, many, or a class for an expanded clone.

j_call: TRBJ2-3; clone_size: .; d_call: .; v_call: TRBV11-2; cdr3_nt: TGTGCCAGCAGCTTAGGTCTTGGAGTGGGTACGCAGTATTTT; cdr3_aa: CASSLGLGVGTQYF
j_call: TRBJ1-2; clone_size: .; d_call: .; v_call: TRBV9; cdr3_nt: TGTGCCAGCAGCGCCCAGGGGTATGGCTACACCTTC; cdr3_aa: CASSAQGYGYTF
j_call: TRBJ1-1; clone_size: .; d_call: .; v_call: TRBV12-5; cdr3_nt: TGTGCTAGTGGTTTGGGCGACAGGCGCCAAGCTTTCTTT; cdr3_aa: CASGLGDRRQAFF
j_call: TRBJ2-7; clone_size: .; d_call: .; v_call: TRBV28; cdr3_nt: TGTGCCAGCAGTTTCCCCTCGGGTAGTTCAAGGTACGAGCAGTACTTC; cdr3_aa: CASSFPSGSSRYEQYF
j_call: TRBJ2-1; clone_size: .; d_call: TRBD2; v_call: TRBV28; cdr3_nt: TGTGCCAGCAGCGTAATGCGGGGGTACAATGAGCAGTTCTTC; cdr3_aa: CASSVMRGYNEQFF
j_call: TRBJ2-1; clone_size: few; d_call: TRBD1; v_call: TRBV19; cdr3_nt: TGTGCCAGTAGTATCCTTGGGCCGGGACAGGGGGCTCGAGAGCAGTTCTTC; cdr3_aa: CASSILGPGQGAREQFF
j_call: TRBJ1-6; clone_size: .; d_call: .; v_call: TRBV6-4; cdr3_nt: TGTGCCAGCTCTAGAGATCCGTCTCTCTTTAATTCACCCCTCCACTTT; cdr3_aa: CASSRDPSLFNSPLHF
j_call: TRBJ2-7; clone_size: .; d_call: .; v_call: TRBV7-9; cdr3_nt: TGTGCCAGCAGCTTAACAGGGAAGGGTCGCGAGCAGTACTTC; cdr3_aa: CASSLTGKGREQYF
j_call: TRBJ2-7; clone_size: .; d_call: TRBD2; v_call: TRBV18; cdr3_nt: TGTGCCAGCTCACCAGCCGGTAGACTAGCGGGGGCCAACGAGCAGTACTTC; cdr3_aa: CASSPAGRLAGANEQYF
j_call: TRBJ2-6; clone_size: .; d_call: .; v_call: TRBV10-1; cdr3_nt: TGCGCCAGCAGTGATCACAGTTCTGGGGCCAACGTCCTGACTTTC; cdr3_aa: CASSDHSSGANVLTF
j_call: TRBJ2-7; clone_size: few; d_call: TRBD1; v_call: TRBV18; cdr3_nt: TGTGCCAGCTCACCAAGGCAGGGACAGAGCTACGAGCAGTACTTC; cdr3_aa: CASSPRQGQSYEQYF
j_call: TRBJ1-2; clone_size: .; d_call: TRBD1; v_call: TRBV28; cdr3_nt: TGTGCCAGCAGTCGAATAGACAGGGCTTGGGGCTACACCTTC; cdr3_aa: CASSRIDRAWGYTF
j_call: TRBJ2-5; clone_size: .; d_call: TRBD1; v_call: TRBV7-2; cdr3_nt: TGTGCCAGCAGCCAGGACAGGGGAGGGGAGACCCAGTACTTC; cdr3_aa: CASSQDRGGETQYF
j_call: TRBJ1-1; clone_size: once; d_call: .; v_call: TRBV28; cdr3_nt: TGTGCCAGCAGTTTATTCGGCTCCGGGAGCGGTGAAGCTTTCTTT; cdr3_aa: CASSLFGSGSGEAFF
j_call: TRBJ1-6; clone_size: .; d_call: .; v_call: TRBV28; cdr3_nt: TGTGCCAGCATCCCCCGGGGGGGAGGGACTTCACCCCTCCACTTT; cdr3_aa: CASIPRGGGTSPLHF
j_call: TRBJ2-1; clone_size: .; d_call: TRBD2; v_call: TRBV7-2; cdr3_nt: TGTGCCAGCAGCACGACTAGCGGACGATACAATGAGCAGTTCTTC; cdr3_aa: CASSTTSGRYNEQFF
j_call: TRBJ2-7; clone_size: .; d_call: TRBD2; v_call: TRBV27; cdr3_nt: TGTGCCAGCAGACTTAGCGGGGGGAGCTCCTACGAGCAGTACTTC; cdr3_aa: CASRLSGGSSYEQYF
j_call: TRBJ2-7; clone_size: .; d_call: TRBD2; v_call: TRBV27; cdr3_nt: TGTGCCAGCCATTTGGTAACTAGCGGGTCCTACGAGCAGTACTTC; cdr3_aa: CASHLVTSGSYEQYF
j_call: TRBJ2-7; clone_size: .; d_call: .; v_call: TRBV29-1; cdr3_nt: TGCAGCGTTGAAACAGGGCCCCTCTACGAGCAGTACTTC; cdr3_aa: CSVETGPLYEQYF
j_call: TRBJ1-1; clone_size: .; d_call: .; v_call: TRBV21-1; cdr3_nt: TGTGCCAGCAGCGCCTCGCAGGGGGCGCAAGTAATCACTGAAGCTTTCTTT; cdr3_aa: CASSASQGAQVITEAFF
j_call: TRBJ2-5; clone_size: few; d_call: .; v_call: TRBV5-1; cdr3_nt: TGCGCCAGCAGACAGGAAGAGACCCAGTACTTC; cdr3_aa: CASRQEETQYF
j_call: TRBJ2-5; clone_size: .; d_call: .; v_call: TRBV7-3; cdr3_nt: TGTGCCAGCAGCTTAACGCCGGGGGGCGAAGAGACCCAGTACTTC; cdr3_aa: CASSLTPGGEETQYF
j_call: TRBJ1-2; clone_size: few; d_call: .; v_call: TRBV7-2; cdr3_nt: TGTGCCAGCAGCTTAGCCTCTTTATCTAACTATGGCTACACCTTC; cdr3_aa: CASSLASLSNYGYTF
j_call: TRBJ1-5; clone_size: .; d_call: .; v_call: TRBV18; cdr3_nt: TGTGCCAGCTCTGGACAGAATAGCAATCAGCCCCAGCATTTT; cdr3_aa: CASSGQNSNQPQHF
j_call: TRBJ2-1; clone_size: .; d_call: .; v_call: TRBV19; cdr3_nt: TGTGCCAGTAGTTGGGCTTTTCCCGACAATGAGCAGTTCTTC; cdr3_aa: CASSWAFPDNEQFF
j_call: TRBJ1-1; clone_size: .; d_call: TRBD1; v_call: TRBV5-8; cdr3_nt: TGTGCCAGCAGCTTGATTACAGGGGGGAAGATCCACACTGAAGCTTTCTTT; cdr3_aa: CASSLITGGKIHTEAFF
j_call: TRBJ1-6; clone_size: .; d_call: .; v_call: TRBV6-1; cdr3_nt: TGTGCCAGCAGTGAGGGCGTGGGTTCACCCCTCCACTTT; cdr3_aa: CASSEGVGSPLHF
j_call: TRBJ1-5; clone_size: .; d_call: .; v_call: TRBV6-1; cdr3_nt: TGTGCCAGCAGTACGGGGTATAGCAATCAGCCCCAGCATTTT; cdr3_aa: CASSTGYSNQPQHF
j_call: TRBJ2-7; clone_size: .; d_call: .; v_call: TRBV21-1; cdr3_nt: TGTGCCAGCAGCAAAACGCCAGGGGGGTCCTACGAGCAGTACTTC; cdr3_aa: CASSKTPGGSYEQYF
j_call: TRBJ1-2; clone_size: .; d_call: .; v_call: TRBV7-2; cdr3_nt: TGTGCCAGCAGCATAGCCGCATTCGTCAGGCATAACTATGGCTACACCTTC; cdr3_aa: CASSIAAFVRHNYGYTF
j_call: TRBJ2-2; clone_size: .; d_call: TRBD2; v_call: TRBV6-6; cdr3_nt: TGTGCCAGCAGTTTTAGCGGGGCCCTGAACACCGGGGAGCTGTTTTTT; cdr3_aa: CASSFSGALNTGELFF
j_call: TRBJ1-4; clone_size: .; d_call: .; v_call: TRBV5-4; cdr3_nt: TGTGCCAGCAGCTTGGAGGGGTATGGTGAAAAACTGTTTTTT; cdr3_aa: CASSLEGYGEKLFF
j_call: TRBJ2-4; clone_size: .; d_call: .; v_call: TRBV6-5; cdr3_nt: TGTGCCAGCAGCGTAGGGACTGACATTCAGTACTTC; cdr3_aa: CASSVGTDIQYF
j_call: TRBJ2-1; clone_size: .; d_call: .; v_call: TRBV2; cdr3_nt: TGTGCCAGCAGGGCCGGACTTCAATACTACAATGAGCAGTTCTTC; cdr3_aa: CASRAGLQYYNEQFF
j_call: TRBJ1-1; clone_size: .; d_call: .; v_call: TRBV6-1; cdr3_nt: TGTGCCAGCAGTGAAGCAAATCGGGTTTGGCCCCTCACTGAAGCTTTCTTT; cdr3_aa: CASSEANRVWPLTEAFF
j_call: TRBJ1-5; clone_size: .; d_call: .; v_call: TRBV10-3; cdr3_nt: TGTGCCATCAGTGATCCGTCCCTCAATCAGCCCCAGCATTTT; cdr3_aa: CAISDPSLNQPQHF
j_call: TRBJ1-4; clone_size: .; d_call: .; v_call: TRBV18; cdr3_nt: TGTGCCAGCTCGTGGGACTTTCCAACACCTGCAACTAATGAAAAACTGTTTTTT; cdr3_aa: CASSWDFPTPATNEKLFF
j_call: TRBJ1-3; clone_size: .; d_call: .; v_call: TRBV11-2; cdr3_nt: TGTGCCAGCAGCTTAGTCGCAGGGGGAAACACCATATATTTT; cdr3_aa: CASSLVAGGNTIYF
j_call: TRBJ2-2; clone_size: few; d_call: TRBD2; v_call: TRBV18; cdr3_nt: TGTGCCAGCTCACCGGCTAGCGGGGAGGCCGGGGAGCTGTTTTTT; cdr3_aa: CASSPASGEAGELFF
j_call: TRBJ2-7; clone_size: .; d_call: TRBD2; v_call: TRBV14; cdr3_nt: TGTGCCAGCATTCCCGCGGGAGCTAGCTTATACGAGCAGTACTTC; cdr3_aa: CASIPAGASLYEQYF
j_call: TRBJ2-3; clone_size: once; d_call: TRBD1; v_call: TRBV18; cdr3_nt: TGTGCCAGCTCACAGGACAGGGTAGTGAATACGCAGTATTTT; cdr3_aa: CASSQDRVVNTQYF
j_call: TRBJ2-3; clone_size: once; d_call: .; v_call: TRBV19; cdr3_nt: TGTGCCAGTAGTATAGATGGCCCCGGAAGGGGCACGGACGCATTAGATACGCAGTATTTT; cdr3_aa: CASSIDGPGRGTDALDTQYF
j_call: TRBJ1-5; clone_size: once; d_call: .; v_call: TRBV19; cdr3_nt: TGTGCCAGTAATCGGCGGGGGGAATTGTATCAGCCCCAGCATTTT; cdr3_aa: CASNRRGELYQPQHF
j_call: TRBJ1-5; clone_size: .; d_call: TRBD1; v_call: TRBV27; cdr3_nt: TGTGCCAGCAGTTTCAGGGGCGGACAGGGAATTTTTTATCAGCCCCAGCATTTT; cdr3_aa: CASSFRGGQGIFYQPQHF
j_call: TRBJ1-5; clone_size: .; d_call: .; v_call: TRBV30; cdr3_nt: TGTGCCTGGTCAAGGGGTTTGGGTAATCAGCCCCAGCATTTT; cdr3_aa: CAWSRGLGNQPQHF
j_call: TRBJ2-3; clone_size: .; d_call: .; v_call: TRBV14; cdr3_nt: TGTGCCAGCAGCCCCTACGGAGTTGCTAGCACAGATACGCAGTATTTT; cdr3_aa: CASSPYGVASTDTQYF
j_call: TRBJ1-1; clone_size: .; d_call: .; v_call: TRBV5-1; cdr3_nt: TGCGCCAGCAGCGTTTCCCAGAACACTGAAGCTTTCTTT; cdr3_aa: CASSVSQNTEAFF
j_call: TRBJ2-7; clone_size: .; d_call: .; v_call: TRBV29-1; cdr3_nt: TGCAGCGTTGACGGGACAAAAGATTACGAGCAGTACTTC; cdr3_aa: CSVDGTKDYEQYF
j_call: TRBJ2-3; clone_size: .; d_call: TRBD2; v_call: TRBV10-2; cdr3_nt: TGCGCCAGCAAGGCGGGACTACCCACAGATACGCAGTATTTT; cdr3_aa: CASKAGLPTDTQYF
j_call: TRBJ2-5; clone_size: .; d_call: TRBD2; v_call: TRBV30; cdr3_nt: TGTGCCTGGACATTACCGGCGACTAGCAGCGAGACCCAGTACTTC; cdr3_aa: CAWTLPATSSETQYF
j_call: TRBJ2-7; clone_size: .; d_call: .; v_call: TRBV4-1; cdr3_nt: TGCGCCAGCAGCCAAGATTCGGCGGCCTCCTACGAGCAGTACTTC; cdr3_aa: CASSQDSAASYEQYF
j_call: TRBJ2-1; clone_size: .; d_call: TRBD1; v_call: TRBV10-2; cdr3_nt: TGCGCCAGCAGGGGACAGGGGGTTTCCTACAATGAGCAGTTCTTC; cdr3_aa: CASRGQGVSYNEQFF
j_call: TRBJ2-1; clone_size: few; d_call: .; v_call: TRBV6-5; cdr3_nt: TGTGCCAGCAGCCATAGGACAGACTACAATGAGCAGTTCTTC; cdr3_aa: CASSHRTDYNEQFF